Listed below are T cell receptor beta chains from one sample, sequenced in a study of cytomegalovirus exposure and HLA in healthy donors. Profiled with immunoSEQ multiplex PCR; TCRdb holds only in-frame clones, not every one. This table holds about 150,000 clones, roughly 88% found once. Sequencing used PBMCs. The receptor source for this set is a boy aged 2 to 9 in good health and CMV-seronegative. CDR3s include the opening cysteine and the closing phenylalanine or tryptophan. Fields, in order: J gene, D gene, V gene, CDR3 protein. A D gene is named only where the DNA matches it firmly.

j_call: TRBJ2-2; d_call: NA; v_call: TRBV9; cdr3_aa: CASSVKPGELFF
j_call: TRBJ2-4; d_call: NA; v_call: TRBV19; cdr3_aa: CASSIGGGVAKNIQYF
j_call: TRBJ2-7; d_call: TRBD1; v_call: TRBV14; cdr3_aa: CASSQVGDRGNEQYF
j_call: TRBJ2-1; d_call: NA; v_call: TRBV11-2; cdr3_aa: CASSLDAGSYNEQFF
j_call: TRBJ2-1; d_call: NA; v_call: TRBV27; cdr3_aa: CASSLFPGPQFF
j_call: TRBJ2-2; d_call: NA; v_call: TRBV19; cdr3_aa: CASSTDWSNTGELFF
j_call: TRBJ1-6; d_call: TRBD1; v_call: TRBV5-8; cdr3_aa: CASSWDRESPLHF
j_call: TRBJ2-5; d_call: TRBD1; v_call: TRBV7-7; cdr3_aa: CASSPSLGQGEETQYF
j_call: TRBJ2-7; d_call: NA; v_call: TRBV7-2; cdr3_aa: CASSPPRETYEQYF
j_call: TRBJ1-6; d_call: NA; v_call: TRBV28; cdr3_aa: CASSLRSPYNSPLHF
j_call: TRBJ2-3; d_call: TRBD2; v_call: TRBV7-2; cdr3_aa: CASSWSGLAGGQDTQYF
j_call: TRBJ2-1; d_call: NA; v_call: TRBV21-1; cdr3_aa: CASSRDSINNEQFF
j_call: TRBJ2-7; d_call: TRBD2; v_call: TRBV5-4; cdr3_aa: CASSLRKLAGEVHEQYF
j_call: TRBJ1-4; d_call: NA; v_call: TRBV30; cdr3_aa: CAWSDISTGNEKLFF
j_call: TRBJ1-6; d_call: NA; v_call: TRBV10-2; cdr3_aa: CASSGTANNSPLHF
j_call: TRBJ2-3; d_call: TRBD2; v_call: TRBV9; cdr3_aa: CASSVTSGTADTQYF
j_call: TRBJ2-7; d_call: NA; v_call: TRBV27; cdr3_aa: CASSRDGKSANEQYF
j_call: TRBJ2-6; d_call: TRBD1; v_call: TRBV7-8; cdr3_aa: CASSLWDRGGRGANVLTF
j_call: TRBJ1-1; d_call: NA; v_call: TRBV4-1; cdr3_aa: CASSQVLDGEAFF
j_call: TRBJ2-6; d_call: TRBD1; v_call: TRBV7-9; cdr3_aa: CASSLSRGYAGANVLTF
j_call: TRBJ2-7; d_call: NA; v_call: TRBV4-1; cdr3_aa: CASSQENRANEQYF
j_call: TRBJ2-3; d_call: TRBD2; v_call: TRBV13; cdr3_aa: CASSLFREGTDTQYF